This record looks at one T cell receptor beta chain sequence and its context. This clonotype has only a few counts. Its antigen is not yet known. Per-nucleotide qualities are absent, and no much larger clonotype sits a single base away. Taken from cysteine to phenylalanine, the CDR3 has 13 residues. CDR3 DNA is the only sequence kept; it has 39 bases, read in frame from the first base. Trimming takes 6 bases from V and 6 bases from J, and the germline ends sit 14 bases apart. Set within a cohort of healthcare workers in London, UK, this nested case-control study involved weekly PCR testing of nasopharyngeal swabs along with blood sampling. Healthcare workers were recruited during the week of the UK lockdown, between 23 and 31 March 2020, and followed weekly for up to about 15 weeks. Libraries were prepared through 5' RACE. Sequencing instrument: NextSeq 500. The TCR library protocol attached unique molecular identifiers to individual cDNA molecules to correct for sequencing error and PCR bias. Sequencing covered both TCR alpha and beta chains, and within each sample the abundances of alpha and beta sequences were tightly co-correlated. The paper's data handling went like this. V gene, J gene and CDR3 annotation of TCR sequences was performed with Decombinator V4. Expanded TCRs were defined as changing significantly between any two time points under a Poisson model with p below 0.0001. TCR abundances were normalised to the total number of TCRs sequenced per sample and expressed as counts per million. MAIT TCRs were defined by TRAV1-2 paired with TRAJ12, TRAJ20 or TRAJ33, and iNKT TCRs by TRAV10 paired with TRAJ18. A search of VDJdb, accessed on 1 November 2021, was run for TCRs annotated to CMV, EBV and SARS-CoV-2, with TCRs annotated for multiple antigens excluded. TCRdb reanalyzed the raw reads on its own, using fastp at Q25 for trimming and MiXCR for clone calling, and kept in-frame beta chains. Every entry covers one CDR3 protein and lists the most common genes and DNA from its rows. The V and J calls reflect TCRdb's pipeline rather than the authors' work. The sample has roughly 70,000 distinct CDR3 sequences on record, roughly a fifth of them singletons. Clones ranked in the top ten supply more than 15% of the sample.

The sample belongs to a study of early T cells in non-severe SARS-CoV-2 infection (dated by TCRdb to the early 2020s). Regarding the complete study: TCR sequencing used bulk RNA from unsorted whole blood, so alpha and beta chains could not be paired. What the work shows at the level of the full study, not this receptor alone: VDJdb matching was skewed toward anti-spike CD8 responses, so virus-specific expansions were likely underestimated and private and CD4 specificities were missed.

Source: whole blood, taken at baseline. The receptor was derived from an adult who was a healthcare worker with PCR-confirmed SARS-CoV-2 infection or an uninfected control (not recorded which). The V gene is TRBV12-3 or TRBV12-4 and the J gene is TRBJ1-2; the D gene is not confidently resolved. The DNA sequence reads TGTGCCAGCAGCACCCCCCACATGGATGGCTACACCTTC. It translates as CASSTPHMDGYTF.